The clone carrying this TCR beta chain was recorded at least ten times. Its target is unknown. This entry is derived from a study of T-cell reconstitution after alpha-beta-depleted transplantation in children. Findings and caveats of the study: There were reportedly several hundred expanded graft clones from which alpha-beta T cells came about two months after transplant. It was newly produced T cells that mostly accounted for T-cell counts and diversity one year after transplant. In some patients, recipient T cells and intrathymic progenitors surviving conditioning explained high day-60 diversity.

This CDR3 region has 15 residues. The V and J ends lost 2 bases and 3 bases, in that order; junction bases with no gene match: 4. Germline-derived CDR1 and CDR2 are SGDLS and YYNGEE. During its preparation, the TCRbeta library received unique molecular identifiers. TCRdb processed the PCR reads anew with MiXCR; each CDR3 protein has one entry. Among about 290,000 distinct CDR3 sequences, around a tenth were seen once, and the ten largest hold roughly 7.1%. The clonotype comes from a boy in the first two years of life with acute myeloid leukemia, due to receive a stem cell transplant. This material consisted of PBMCs, taken before TCRalphabeta/CD19-depleted stem cell transplant. The V gene is TRBV9, the J gene TRBJ2-3, with 9 bases that match TRBD1. Here the CDR3 DNA reads TGTGCCAGCAGCGTCGGGACAGGGAGGACAGATACGCAGTATTTT. Translating gives CASSVGTGRTDTQYF.